This T cell receptor beta chain emerged from a study of T-cell reconstitution after alpha-beta-depleted transplantation in children. As it was prepared, the TCRbeta library received unique molecular identifiers. TCRdb re-analysed the PCR reads in MiXCR, keeping a single row per CDR3 protein. This sample has about 610,000 distinct CDR3 sequences, with 8% to 11% found just once. In this sample, this clonotype turned up many times. The CDR3 extends over 15 amino acids. Germline V gene lookup returns CDR1 SQVTM and CDR2 ANQGSEA. V shed 7 bases and J shed 0 bases, with 17 bases lying between them. J is TRBJ2-3 and V is TRBV29-1; D ambiguous. This TCR derives from a human donor who donated a stem cell graft to a child with acute myeloid leukemia. The sample consisted of PBMCs from the stem cell graft donor, taken from the stem cell graft. CDR3 nucleotide sequence: TGCAGCGCTAAACCAGACCAGTATAGCACAGATACGCAGTATTTT. Its translation is CSAKPDQYSTDTQYF.